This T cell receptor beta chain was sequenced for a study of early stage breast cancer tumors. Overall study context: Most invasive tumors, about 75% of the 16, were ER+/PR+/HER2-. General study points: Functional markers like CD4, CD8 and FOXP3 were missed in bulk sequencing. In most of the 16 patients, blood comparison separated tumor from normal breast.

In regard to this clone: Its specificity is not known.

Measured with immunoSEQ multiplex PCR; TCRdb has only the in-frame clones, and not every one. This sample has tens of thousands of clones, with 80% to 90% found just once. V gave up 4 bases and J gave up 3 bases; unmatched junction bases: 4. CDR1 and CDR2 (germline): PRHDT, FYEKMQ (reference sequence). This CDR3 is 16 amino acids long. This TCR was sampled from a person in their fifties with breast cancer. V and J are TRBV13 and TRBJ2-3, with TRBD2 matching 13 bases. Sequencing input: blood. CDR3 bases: TGTGCCAGCAGCTACCCGGGACTAGCGGGGACAGATACGCAGTATTTT. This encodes CASSYPGLAGTDTQYF.